The clone carrying this T cell receptor (beta chain) showed up many times. Its antigen is as yet unknown. This sample is drawn from a study of T cells in Graves' hyperthyroidism and ophthalmopathy. Study details: Peripheral blood was secured at the point of initial diagnosis, before any treatment.

Germline loops: CDR1 SGHNT, CDR2 YENEEA. V dropped 5 bases and J dropped 6 bases, with 13 bases sitting between them. The CDR3 covers 14 residues. Study-level results: Clonotypes that were expanded in thyroid above 0.001 mostly appeared in blood too.

Using RNA transcripts as the source, TCR beta CDR3 regions were amplified. The HTBI primer set served for first-round RT-PCR of the TCR CDR3. TCRdb fed the multiplex PCR reads into MiXCR, producing one record per CDR3 protein. The sample consists of around 280,000 distinct CDR3 sequences, roughly an eighth of them appearing once. Reasons for excluding patients were uncontrolled infection, other autoimmune disease, pregnancy or lactation. A 10 ml volume of fresh peripheral blood provided the PBMCs. This sequence was found in a woman between 40 and 55 years old with Graves' hyperthyroidism. The sequencing input was blood. The chain carries TRBV11-3 and TRBJ2-2; D could derive from TRBD1 or TRBD2 (5 bases each). CDR3 DNA: TGTGCCAGCAGCGCAACGCGAGGGGCCGGGGAGCTGTTTTTT. Its protein product is CASSATRGAGELFF.